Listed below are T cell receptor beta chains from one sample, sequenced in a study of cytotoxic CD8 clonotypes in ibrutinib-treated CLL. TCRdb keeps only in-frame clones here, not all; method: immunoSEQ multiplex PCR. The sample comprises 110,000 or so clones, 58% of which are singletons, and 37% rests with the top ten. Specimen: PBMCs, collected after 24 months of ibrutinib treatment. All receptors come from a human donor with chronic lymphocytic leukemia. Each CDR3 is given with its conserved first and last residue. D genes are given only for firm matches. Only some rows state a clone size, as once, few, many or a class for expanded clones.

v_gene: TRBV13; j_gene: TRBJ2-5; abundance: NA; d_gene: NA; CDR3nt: TGTGCCAGCAGCCGCGACGTACAAGAGACCCAGTACTTC; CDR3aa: CASSRDVQETQYF
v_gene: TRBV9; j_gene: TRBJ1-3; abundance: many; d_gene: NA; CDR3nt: TGTGCCAGCAGCTTAGCCGCCGGGACGTATGGAAACACCATATATTTT; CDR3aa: CASSLAAGTYGNTIYF
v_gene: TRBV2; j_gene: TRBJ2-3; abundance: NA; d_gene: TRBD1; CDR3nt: TGTGCCAGCAGTCACAGGGGGCTCCCCACAGATACGCAGTATTTT; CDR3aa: CASSHRGLPTDTQYF
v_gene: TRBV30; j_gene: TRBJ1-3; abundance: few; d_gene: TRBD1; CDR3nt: TGTGCCTGGAGTCAGGGGGGCTCTGGAAACACCATATATTTT; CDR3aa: CAWSQGGSGNTIYF
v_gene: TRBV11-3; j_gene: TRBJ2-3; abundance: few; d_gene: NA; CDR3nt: TGTGCCAGCAGCAACACTCATTGGACCGACACAGATACGCAGTATTTT; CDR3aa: CASSNTHWTDTDTQYF
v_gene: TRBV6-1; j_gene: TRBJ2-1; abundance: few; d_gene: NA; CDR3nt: TGTGCCAGCAGTGAAGCTAGACAGAATGAGCAGTTCTTC; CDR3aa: CASSEARQNEQFF
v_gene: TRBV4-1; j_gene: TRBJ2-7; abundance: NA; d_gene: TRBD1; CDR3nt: TGCGCCAGCAGTTCCCCCGGTGGACAGGGGTACGAGCAGTACTTC; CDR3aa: CASSSPGGQGYEQYF
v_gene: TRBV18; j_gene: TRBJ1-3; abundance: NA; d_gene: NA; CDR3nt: TGTGCCAGCTCACGAAACAACTACCAGAGCTCTGGAAACACCATATATTTT; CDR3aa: CASSRNNYQSSGNTIYF
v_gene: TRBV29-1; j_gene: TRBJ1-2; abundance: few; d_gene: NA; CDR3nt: TGCAGCGTTGGACAGTTGTCTAACTATGGCTACACCTTC; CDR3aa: CSVGQLSNYGYTF
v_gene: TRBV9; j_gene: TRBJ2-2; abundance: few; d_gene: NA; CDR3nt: TGTGCCAGCAGCGTAGGAGGAGGGGGGAACACCGGGGAGCTGTTTTTT; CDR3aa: CASSVGGGGNTGELFF
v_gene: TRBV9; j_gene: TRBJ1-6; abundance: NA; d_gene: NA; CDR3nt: TGTGCCAGCAGCGTAGACAGGCTTTATAATTCACCCCTCCACTTT; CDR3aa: CASSVDRLYNSPLHF
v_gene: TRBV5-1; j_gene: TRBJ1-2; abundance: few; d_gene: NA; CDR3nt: TGCGCCAGCAGCCTTCTCCAGGGAGACTATGGCTACACCTTC; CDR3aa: CASSLLQGDYGYTF
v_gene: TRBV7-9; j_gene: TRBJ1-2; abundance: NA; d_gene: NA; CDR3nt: TGTGCCAGCAGCGATATCTCGACAGACCTTCACTATGGCTACACCTTC; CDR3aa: CASSDISTDLHYGYTF
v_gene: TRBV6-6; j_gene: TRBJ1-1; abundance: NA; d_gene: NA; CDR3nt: TGTGCCAGCTTTTGGGGAAAAGCTTTCTTT; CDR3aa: CASFWGKAFF
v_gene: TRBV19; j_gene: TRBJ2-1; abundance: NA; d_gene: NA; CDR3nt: TGTGCCAGTAGTATGAGGGATCTCACTGAGCAGTTCTTC; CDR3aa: CASSMRDLTEQFF
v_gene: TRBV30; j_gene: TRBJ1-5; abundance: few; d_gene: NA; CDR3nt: TGTGCCTGCCGGGGGAGGGCCAATCAGCCCCAGCATTTT; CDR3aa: CACRGRANQPQHF
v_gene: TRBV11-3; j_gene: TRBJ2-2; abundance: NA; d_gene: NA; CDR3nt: TGTGCCAGCAGCTTCCCTCCCGGGACACCGAACACCGGGGAGCTGTTTTTT; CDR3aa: CASSFPPGTPNTGELFF
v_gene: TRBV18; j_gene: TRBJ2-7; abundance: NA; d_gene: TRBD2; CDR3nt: TGTGCCAGCTCACGGAGCGGGGTAGTCTACGAGCAGTACTTC; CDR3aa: CASSRSGVVYEQYF
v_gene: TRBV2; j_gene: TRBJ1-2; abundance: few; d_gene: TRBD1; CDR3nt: TGTGCCAGCGTTGCTTGGGGGACAGCGAATAACTATGGCTACACCTTC; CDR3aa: CASVAWGTANNYGYTF
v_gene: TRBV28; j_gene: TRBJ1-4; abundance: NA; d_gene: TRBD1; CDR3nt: TGTGCCAGCAGTCCTCGACAGGGGTGGGGTGAAAAACTGTTTTTT; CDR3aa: CASSPRQGWGEKLFF
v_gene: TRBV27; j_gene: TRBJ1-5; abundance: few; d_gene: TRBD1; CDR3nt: TGTGCCAGCAGGCCGACAGGGAAACAGCCCCAGCATTTT; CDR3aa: CASRPTGKQPQHF
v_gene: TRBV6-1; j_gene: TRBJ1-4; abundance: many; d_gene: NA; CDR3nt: TGTGCCAGCAGTAACAGGGAAAAACTGTTTTTT; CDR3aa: CASSNREKLFF
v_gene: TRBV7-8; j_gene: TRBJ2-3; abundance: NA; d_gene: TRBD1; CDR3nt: TGTGCCAGCAGCTTAGTCACCGGACAGGGGGCGGGGGATACGCAGTATTTT; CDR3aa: CASSLVTGQGAGDTQYF
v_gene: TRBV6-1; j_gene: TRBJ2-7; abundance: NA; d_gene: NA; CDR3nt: TGTGCCAGCAGTGAAGTTGTAGGGAAGTGGCTTCGGTACGAGCAGTACTTC; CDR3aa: CASSEVVGKWLRYEQYF
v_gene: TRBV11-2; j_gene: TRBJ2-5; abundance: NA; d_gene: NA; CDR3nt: TGTGCCAGCAGCTCCCTAGGGCAGGGACAAGAGACCCAGTACTTC; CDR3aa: CASSSLGQGQETQYF
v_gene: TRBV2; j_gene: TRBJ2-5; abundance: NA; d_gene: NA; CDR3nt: TGTGCCAGCAGAAATCTAGGGGGACAGACCCAGTACTTC; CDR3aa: CASRNLGGQTQYF
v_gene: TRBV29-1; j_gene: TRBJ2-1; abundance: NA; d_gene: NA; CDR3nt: TGCAGCGTTGAAGAGGGGCAGTTCTTC; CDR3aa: CSVEEGQFF
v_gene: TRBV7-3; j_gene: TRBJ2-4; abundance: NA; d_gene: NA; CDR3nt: TGTGCCAGCAGTGAGGGAAGGCAAAACATTCAGTACTTC; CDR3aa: CASSEGRQNIQYF
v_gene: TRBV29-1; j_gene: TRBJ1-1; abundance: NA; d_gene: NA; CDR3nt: TGCAGCGTTGGGGCAGGGTCTATGGACACTGAAGCTTTCTTT; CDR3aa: CSVGAGSMDTEAFF
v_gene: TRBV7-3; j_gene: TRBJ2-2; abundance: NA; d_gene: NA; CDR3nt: TGTGCCAGCAGCGCCCCCCCCACCGGGGAGCTGTTTTTT; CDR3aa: CASSAPPTGELFF
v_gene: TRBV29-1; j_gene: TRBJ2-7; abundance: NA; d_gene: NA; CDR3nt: TGCAGCGCACAGCTTCCCTCCTACGAGCAGTACTTC; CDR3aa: CSAQLPSYEQYF
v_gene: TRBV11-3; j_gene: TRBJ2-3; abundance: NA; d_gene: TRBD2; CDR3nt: TGTGCCAGCAGCTTGCGTAGCGGGGGGGGCACAGATACGCAGTATTTT; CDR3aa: CASSLRSGGGTDTQYF
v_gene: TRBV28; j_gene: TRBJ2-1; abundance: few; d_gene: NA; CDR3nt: TGTGCCAGCAGTTCGGGGTATGAGCAGTTCTTC; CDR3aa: CASSSGYEQFF
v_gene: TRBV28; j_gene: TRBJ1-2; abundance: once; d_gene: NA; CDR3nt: TGTGCCAGCAGTTTCCGCGGGCTGGGTTTCGGCTACACCTTC; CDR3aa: CASSFRGLGFGYTF
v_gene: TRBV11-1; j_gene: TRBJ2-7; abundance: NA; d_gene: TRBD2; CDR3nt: TGTGCCAGCAGCCAAACTAGCGGGGGGTCTTACGAGCAGTACTTC; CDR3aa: CASSQTSGGSYEQYF
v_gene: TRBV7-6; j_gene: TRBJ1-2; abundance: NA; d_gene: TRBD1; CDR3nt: TGTGCCAGCAGTGACAGGGGTCATGGCTACACCTTC; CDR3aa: CASSDRGHGYTF
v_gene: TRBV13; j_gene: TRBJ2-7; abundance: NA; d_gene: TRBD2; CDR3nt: TGTGCCAGCAGCTTGAGGACTAGCGGGGGACGCAGACCGTTCATTTACGAGCAGTACTTC; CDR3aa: CASSLRTSGGRRPFIYEQYF
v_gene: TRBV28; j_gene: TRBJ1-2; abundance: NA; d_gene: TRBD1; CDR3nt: TGTGCCAGCAGTTTGCTCATGACAGGGGGAGGTGGCTACACCTTC; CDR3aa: CASSLLMTGGGGYTF
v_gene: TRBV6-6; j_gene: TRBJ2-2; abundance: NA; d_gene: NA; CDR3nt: TGTGCCAGCAGTTACGAGGGGGACACCGGGGAGCTGTTTTTT; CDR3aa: CASSYEGDTGELFF
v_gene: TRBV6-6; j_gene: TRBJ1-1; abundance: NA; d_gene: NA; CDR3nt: TGTGCCAGCAGTTACTATGACCAAAACGGATTCTTT; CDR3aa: CASSYYDQNGFF
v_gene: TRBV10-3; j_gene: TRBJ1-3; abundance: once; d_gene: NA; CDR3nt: TGTGCCATCAGTGAGCCTCTACACTCTGGAAACACCATATATTTT; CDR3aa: CAISEPLHSGNTIYF
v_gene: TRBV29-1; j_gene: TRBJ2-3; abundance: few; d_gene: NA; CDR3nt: TGCAGCGTTGCTTTTGGGGCAGATACGCAGTATTTT; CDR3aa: CSVAFGADTQYF
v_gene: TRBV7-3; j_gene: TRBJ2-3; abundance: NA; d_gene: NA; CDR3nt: TGTGCCAGCAGCTTTCAAGTCACAGATACGCAGTATTTT; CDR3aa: CASSFQVTDTQYF
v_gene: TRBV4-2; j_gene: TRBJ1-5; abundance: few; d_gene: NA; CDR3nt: TGTGCCAGCAGCCAAGAGGACAGCCCAAATCAGCCCCAGCATTTT; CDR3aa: CASSQEDSPNQPQHF
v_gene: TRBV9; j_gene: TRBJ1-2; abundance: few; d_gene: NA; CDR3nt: TGTGCCAGCAGCGTAGCCGGCAGGGGAAACTATGGCTACACCTTC; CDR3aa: CASSVAGRGNYGYTF
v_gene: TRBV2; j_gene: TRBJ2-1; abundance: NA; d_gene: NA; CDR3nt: TGTGCCAGCAGCGAGTTCGGAATGTCGGTTTCGACAGATGTCTCCTACAATGAGCAGTTCTTC; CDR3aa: CASSEFGMSVSTDVSYNEQFF
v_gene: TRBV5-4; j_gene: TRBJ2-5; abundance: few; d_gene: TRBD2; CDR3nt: TGTGCCAGCAGCTGGACGGGGGAGGGGGAGACCCAGTACTTC; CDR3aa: CASSWTGEGETQYF
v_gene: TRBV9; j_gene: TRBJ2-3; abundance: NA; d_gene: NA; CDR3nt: TGTGCCAGCAGCGGCCGGGTCCACACAGATACGCAGTATTTT; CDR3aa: CASSGRVHTDTQYF
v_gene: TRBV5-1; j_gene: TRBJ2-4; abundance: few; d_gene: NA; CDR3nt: TGCGCCAGCAGCTTGTTCCAGGGGGGACTAGCCAAAAACATTCAGTACTTC; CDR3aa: CASSLFQGGLAKNIQYF
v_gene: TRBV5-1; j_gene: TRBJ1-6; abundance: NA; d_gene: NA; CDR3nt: TGCGCCAGCAGCTTTGATTTCCAAGATAATTCACCCCTCCACTTT; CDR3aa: CASSFDFQDNSPLHF
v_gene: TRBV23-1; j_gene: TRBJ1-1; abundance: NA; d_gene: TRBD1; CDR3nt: TGCGCCAGCAACTGGACAGGGGGCCCTGAAGCTTTCTTT; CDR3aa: CASNWTGGPEAFF
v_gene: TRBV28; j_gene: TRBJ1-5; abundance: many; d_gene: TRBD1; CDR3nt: TGTGCCAGCAGGCCCGGGACAGGGTATCAGCCCCAGCATTTT; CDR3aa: CASRPGTGYQPQHF
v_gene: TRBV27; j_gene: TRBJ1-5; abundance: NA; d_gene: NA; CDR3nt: TGTGCCAGCAGCGTGACAGGTCATAGCAATCAGCCCCAGCATTTT; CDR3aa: CASSVTGHSNQPQHF
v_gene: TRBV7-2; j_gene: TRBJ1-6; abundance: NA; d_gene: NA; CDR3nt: TGTGCCAGCAGCATTAGGGGAGTGATAGGGTCACCCCTCCACTTT; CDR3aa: CASSIRGVIGSPLHF
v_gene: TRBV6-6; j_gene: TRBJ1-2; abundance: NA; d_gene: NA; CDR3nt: TGTGCCAGCAGTTACTCCTTCTATGGCTACACCTTC; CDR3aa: CASSYSFYGYTF